This T cell receptor beta chain originates from a study of CD8+CD57+ T cells in acquired aplastic anemia. This clonotype was detected only once. Germline V gene sequence: CDR1 SGHTA, CDR2 FQGNSA. The CDR3 extends over 13 amino acids. Trimming pared 4 bases from V and 5 bases from J, leaving 9 bases between. Both TCR beta VDJ combination and CDR3 sequence profiling were carried out. Genomic DNA was the template for this profiling. Each CDR3 protein gets one entry after TCRdb re-called the reads with MiXCR. The data show under 350,000 distinct CDR3 sequences, with around three fifths seen just once and roughly 1.2% held by the top ten. Patients chosen for sequencing had shown CD8+CD57+ cell expansion by flow cytometry.

Sequencing was performed on sorted CD4+, CD8+, or CD8+CD57+ T cells (not recorded which) from PBMCs. The source is a human donor with aplastic anemia. The chain carries TRBV7-2 and TRBJ2-1; D gene uncertain. The CDR3 protein is CASSSEHNNEQFF. Here the CDR3 DNA reads TGTGCCAGCAGCTCCGAGCATAACAATGAGCAGTTCTTC.